These 27 T cell receptor beta chains were all obtained from the same sample, sequenced in a study of OX40 agonist ivuxolimab in advanced cancers. Clones were read by immunoSEQ multiplex PCR, and TCRdb kept only the in-frame ones, dropping some. Of 70,000 or so clones in the sample, roughly 89% were seen once. The source was CD4+ or CD8+ T cells sorted from blood, collected in a trial of the OX40 agonist ivuxolimab. These receptors all come from an adult with an advanced solid tumor such as melanoma, head and neck, liver or kidney cancer.

The V and J genes are TRBV11-3 and TRBJ2-1; D is undetermined. The CDR3 runs 13 residues. Germline values: CDR1 SGHNT, CDR2 YENEEA. V shed 3 bases and J shed 10 bases, with 13 bases lying between them. The CDR3, as DNA: TGTGCCAGCAGCTTGGCGTCGGAATACGAGCAGTTCTTC. This codes for CASSLASEYEQFF.

CDR3 region: CASSLGTSIRLTDTQYF. CDR3 DNA sequence: TGCGCCAGCAGCTTGGGGACTAGCATTCGACTCACAGATACGCAGTATTTT. The rearrangement joins TRBV5-1 to TRBJ2-3, with 8 positions matching TRBD2. This CDR3 region has 17 residues. Per the germline V gene, CDR1 is SGHRS and CDR2 is YFSETQ. The V gene end was trimmed by 0 bases and the J gene end by 2 bases; junction bases not matched to a gene: 8.

This sequence joins TRBV7-9 and TRBJ2-7, with D maybe TRBD2 (7 bases). Germline V CDR1 and CDR2: SEHNR, FQNEAQ (reference sequence). The CDR3 is 13 residues long. Trimming left V 5 bases short and J 3 bases short, with 11 bases between. CDR3 sequence reads: CASSVGGGYEQYF. The CDR3 nucleotides read TGTGCCAGCAGCGTAGGGGGGGGCTACGAGCAGTACTTC.

The chain links TRBV18 to TRBJ2-7; maybe TRBD2 (5 bases). CDR1 KGHSH and CDR2 LQKENI come from the germline V gene. The CDR3 has 14 residues. The V and J ends lost 0 bases and 4 bases respectively, with 10 bases between them. This CDR3 is CASSPPGKKYEQYF. CDR3 bases: TGTGCCAGCTCACCACCCGGGAAGAAATACGAGCAGTACTTC.

The rearrangement links TRBV5-1 to TRBJ1-1; the D is unclear. CDR1 and CDR2 (germline): SGHRS, YFSETQ. The CDR3 runs to 14 residues. Trimming took off 2 bases at V and 0 bases at J, with 8 bases between the two ends. In DNA form, the CDR3 reads TGCGCCAGCAGCTTTGATAAGGTGAACACTGAAGCTTTCTTT. Translated: CASSFDKVNTEAFF.

For the CDR3, the DNA is TGTGCCAGTACCAAAATGGGGGCTGGGGCCAACGTCCTGACTTTC. The encoded protein is CASTKMGAGANVLTF. The rearrangement uses TRBV19 and TRBJ2-6, with D perhaps being TRBD1 or TRBD2 (5 bases each). The CDR3 has 15 amino acids. The V end lost 7 bases, the J end lost 2 bases, and 12 bases lay between the germline ends. CDR1 is LNHDA and CDR2 is SQIVND in the germline V gene (reference sequence).

The rearrangement joins TRBV21-1 to TRBJ1-4; the table names TRBD1, a call not compared with the DNA. TRBV21-1 is annotated as a pseudogene. The CDR3 runs to 14 residues. In DNA form, the CDR3 reads TGTGCCAGCAGCAAGACAGGGACTAATGAAAAACTGTTTTTT. Its translation: CASSKTGTNEKLFF.

The chain has TRBV7-8 and TRBJ2-2; D may be TRBD2 (5 bases). Trimming took off 8 bases at V and 7 bases at J, with 5 bases between the two ends. The CDR3 totals 10 residues. The V gene's germline CDR1 is SGHVS and CDR2 FQNEAQ. The CDR3 region is CASRDGELFF. In DNA form, the CDR3 reads TGTGCCAGCCGGGACGGGGAGCTGTTTTTT. Supplemented by reference TRBV7-8 and TRBJ2-2, the full variable domain reads GAGVSQSPRYKVAKRGQDVALRCDPISGHVSLFWYQQALGQGPEFLTYFQNEAQLDKSGLPSDRFFAERPEGSVSTLKIQRTQQEDSAVYLCASRDGELFFGEGSRLTVL.

V and J are TRBV5-4 and TRBJ2-7, with 9 bases lining up with TRBD2. The length of the CDR3 is 16 residues. The germline CDR1 and CDR2 sequences are SGHNT and YYREEE (reference sequence). J was trimmed by 6 bases and V by 0 bases; bases with no gene match: 10. CDR3: CASSLASLAGRGEQYF. CDR3 nucleotides: TGTGCCAGCAGCTTGGCCAGTCTAGCGGGAAGGGGCGAGCAGTACTTC.

The chain uses TRBV2 and TRBJ2-5; D assignment may be TRBD1 or TRBD2 (6 bases each). V was pared by 6 bases and J by 5 bases, with 10 bases between. The germline gives CDR1 SNHLY, CDR2 FYNNEI. The CDR3 has 12 amino acids. For the CDR3, the DNA is TGTGCCAGCAGCCGGGGGCTGGAGACCCAGTACTTC. This gives the protein CASSRGLETQYF.

Turning to this clone: This specimen includes other DNA sequences encoding the same CDR3. The chain has TRBV9 and TRBJ2-5; D is ambiguous. Trimming pared 0 bases from V and 2 bases from J, leaving 8 bases between. This CDR3 has 14 residues. Germline CDR1 and CDR2: SGDLS and YYNGEE. The CDR3 nucleotides read TGTGCCAGCAGCGTAGGGGGTGTACAAGAGACCCAGTACTTC. Its protein product is CASSVGGVQETQYF.

This rearrangement joins TRBV15 to TRBJ2-7, with 8 nucleotides matching TRBD2. Per the germline V gene, CDR1 is LNHNV and CDR2 is YYDKDF (reference sequence). The CDR3 runs 16 residues. Trimming took 0 bases from V and 6 from J; bases not matched to a gene: 10. The CDR3 sequence is CATSRDPGAGVGEQYF. The CDR3 nucleotides are TGTGCCACCAGCAGAGATCCGGGAGCGGGAGTGGGCGAGCAGTACTTC.

The chain uses TRBV7-2 and TRBJ2-3; 7 nucleotides align to TRBD1. The ends lost 0 bases at V and 8 bases at J; junction bases unmatched: 8. Germline lookup yields CDR1 SGHTA and CDR2 FQGNSA. This CDR3 spans 15 amino acids. CDR3 bases: TGTGCCAGCAGCTTAGCGAGGGGGCGGTCAGGTACGCAGTATTTT. Its protein is CASSLARGRSGTQYF.

This chain joins TRBV19 and TRBJ1-1; D not certain. The CDR3 is 14 amino acids. Trimming removed 8 bases at V and 4 bases at J, with 17 bases between. Germline-derived CDR1 and CDR2 are LNHDA and SQIVND (reference sequence). The CDR3 DNA follows: TGTGCCAGTCTTAAGATGGGCGAGGGCACTGAAGCTTTCTTT. Translating it yields CASLKMGEGTEAFF. The full variable domain, rest sourced from reference TRBV19 and TRBJ1-1, is DGGITQSPKYLFRKEGQNVTLSCEQNLNHDAMYWYRQDPGQGLRLIYYSQIVNDFQKGDIAEGYSVSREKKESFPLTVTSAQKNPTAFYLCASLKMGEGTEAFFGQGTRLTVV.

The chain is built from TRBV2 and TRBJ2-3; 13 bases agree with TRBD2. CDR1 and CDR2 (germline): SNHLY, FYNNEI. V was clipped by 5 bases and J by 2 bases; unmatched bases: 10. CDR3 size: 18 residues. The CDR3 spells CASSLTSGRRGATDTQYF. The CDR3 DNA is TGTGCCAGCAGTTTGACTAGCGGGAGGCGAGGGGCCACAGATACGCAGTATTTT.

The V gene is TRBV28, the J gene TRBJ1-5, with no clear D. Per the germline V gene, CDR1 is MDHEN and CDR2 is SYDVKM. The V and J ends lost 3 bases and 10 bases respectively, with 13 bases between them. The CDR3 loop spans 13 amino acids. CDR3 in amino acids: CASSFPGREPQHF. CDR3 in DNA: TGTGCCAGCAGTTTCCCAGGAAGGGAACCCCAGCATTTT.

This clone turned up a few times. The chain carries TRBV18 and TRBJ2-7; 16 nucleotides line up with TRBD2. The junction had 0 bases not matched to a gene; V was cut back by 3 bases and J by 4 bases. Per germline, CDR1 KGHSH and CDR2 LQKENI. This CDR3 comprises 15 residues. The CDR3 spells CASSPGLAGGYEQYF. As DNA, the CDR3 is TGTGCCAGCTCACCGGGACTAGCGGGAGGGTACGAGCAGTACTTC.

J is TRBJ2-2 and V is TRBV29-1, with TRBD1 matching 8 bases. The junction had 13 bases not matched to a gene; V was cut back by 6 bases and J by 4 bases. Germline V gene sequence: CDR1 SQVTM, CDR2 ANQGSEA. This CDR3 is 16 amino acids long. CDR3 amino acids: CSVQGPTGGSTGELFF. CDR3 nucleotide sequence: TGCAGCGTCCAAGGGCCTACAGGGGGGAGCACCGGGGAGCTGTTTTTT.

The count of this clone is one. J is TRBJ2-7 and V is TRBV7-9, with 7 bases aligning to TRBD1. The CDR3 consists of 15 residues. V lost 5 bases, J lost 6 bases, and 13 bases stayed unmatched. Germline values: CDR1 SEHNR, CDR2 FQNEAQ (reference sequence). CDR3: CASSAGQALTVEQYF. The DNA of the CDR3 is TGTGCCAGCAGCGCCGGACAGGCCCTGACGGTCGAGCAGTACTTC. Looking up the rest from reference TRBV7-9 and TRBJ2-7 gives the full variable domain: DTGVSQNPRHKITKRGQNVTFRCDPISEHNRLYWYRQTLGQGPEFLTYFQNEAQLEKSRLLSDRFSAERPKGSFSTLEIQRTEQGDSAMYLCASSAGQALTVEQYFGPGTRLTVT.

This clone was counted a few times. The J gene is TRBJ1-3, the V gene TRBV7-3; no definite D call. The CDR3 runs 13 residues. Germline CDR1 is SGHTA and CDR2 is FQGTGA. V lost 5 bases to trimming and J lost 0 bases, with 5 bases between them. This CDR3 reads CASSRSSGNTIYF. CDR3 coding DNA: TGTGCCAGCAGCCGATCCTCTGGAAACACCATATATTTT.

The chain joins TRBV18 to TRBJ2-4; the D is unclear. CDR1 KGHSH and CDR2 LQKENI come from the germline V gene. CDR3 length: 15 amino acids. V was clipped by 6 bases and J by 1 base, with 13 bases between them. The CDR3 nucleotides read TGTGCCAGCTCGCCTCCCGGGCCTGCCAAAAACATTCAGTACTTC. Translating it yields CASSPPGPAKNIQYF.

J is TRBJ2-3 and V is TRBV6-1, with D hard to call. The V gene lost 8 bases and the J gene lost 0 bases, with 6 bases spanning the gap. The length of the CDR3 is 12 residues. Looked up from germline, CDR1 is MNHNS and CDR2 is SASEGT. CDR3 in amino acids: CASGRSTDTQYF. DNA for the CDR3: TGTGCCAGCGGAAGGAGCACAGATACGCAGTATTTT.

This chain uses TRBV9 with TRBJ2-2; 9 nucleotides line up with TRBD1. V gave up 0 bases and J gave up 3 bases; unmatched junction bases: 3. Germline V gene lookup returns CDR1 SGDLS and CDR2 YYNGEE. The CDR3 loop spans 16 amino acids. CDR3 bases: TGTGCCAGCAGCGTAGCGGGGACAGGGTACACCGGGGAGCTGTTTTTT. Translation: CASSVAGTGYTGELFF.

The rearrangement joins TRBV13 to TRBJ2-3, with D uncertain. V shed 5 bases and J shed 0 bases, with 9 bases lying between them. Germline V lookup: CDR1 PRHDT, CDR2 FYEKMQ (reference sequence). CDR3 length: 14 amino acids. The CDR3 region is CASSSRVSTDTQYF. The CDR3, as DNA: TGTGCCAGCAGCAGTCGTGTGAGCACAGATACGCAGTATTTT.

The genes are TRBV11-2 and TRBJ2-7; no firm D call. Germline CDR1 is SGHAT and CDR2 is FQNNGV. Between the trimmed V and J ends, which lost 5 bases and 2 bases, there was a span of 10 bases. The CDR3 loop spans 13 amino acids. CDR3 region: CASSRAVTYEQYF. The CDR3 DNA sequence: TGTGCCAGCAGCAGGGCAGTCACCTACGAGCAGTACTTC.

The chain employs TRBV18 and TRBJ2-5; D may be TRBD1 (7 bases). Trimming removed 6 bases at V and 3 bases at J, with 29 bases between. Looked up from germline, CDR1 is KGHSH and CDR2 is LQKENI. The CDR3 contains 19 residues. The CDR3 loop is CASSPQLNRGYSGEETQYF. Here the CDR3 DNA reads TGTGCCAGCTCGCCCCAACTTAACAGGGGTTATAGCGGAGAAGAGACCCAGTACTTC.

The rearrangement links TRBV28 to TRBJ2-1, with D tentatively TRBD1 or TRBD2 (5 bases each). The CDR3 length is 15 residues. In germline, CDR1 is MDHEN, CDR2 SYDVKM. The ends were cut back, 8 bases at V and 4 bases at J, with 18 bases in the middle. The DNA of the CDR3 is TGTGCCAGCGGGGACGCGAGGGACCGGTACAATGAGCAGTTCTTC. Amino acid sequence: CASGDARDRYNEQFF.